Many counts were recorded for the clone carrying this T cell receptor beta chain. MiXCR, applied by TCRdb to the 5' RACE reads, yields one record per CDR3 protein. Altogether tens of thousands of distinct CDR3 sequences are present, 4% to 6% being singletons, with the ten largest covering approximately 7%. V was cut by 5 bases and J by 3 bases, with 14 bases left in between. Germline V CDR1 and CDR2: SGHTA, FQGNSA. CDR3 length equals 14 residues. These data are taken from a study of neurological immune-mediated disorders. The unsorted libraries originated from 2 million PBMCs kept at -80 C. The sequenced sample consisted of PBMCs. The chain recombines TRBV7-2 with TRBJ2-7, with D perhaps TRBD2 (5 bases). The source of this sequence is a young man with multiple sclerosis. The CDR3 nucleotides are TGTGCCAGCAGCCCAACTCCGGGGAGCTACGAGCAGTACTTC. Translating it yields CASSPTPGSYEQYF.